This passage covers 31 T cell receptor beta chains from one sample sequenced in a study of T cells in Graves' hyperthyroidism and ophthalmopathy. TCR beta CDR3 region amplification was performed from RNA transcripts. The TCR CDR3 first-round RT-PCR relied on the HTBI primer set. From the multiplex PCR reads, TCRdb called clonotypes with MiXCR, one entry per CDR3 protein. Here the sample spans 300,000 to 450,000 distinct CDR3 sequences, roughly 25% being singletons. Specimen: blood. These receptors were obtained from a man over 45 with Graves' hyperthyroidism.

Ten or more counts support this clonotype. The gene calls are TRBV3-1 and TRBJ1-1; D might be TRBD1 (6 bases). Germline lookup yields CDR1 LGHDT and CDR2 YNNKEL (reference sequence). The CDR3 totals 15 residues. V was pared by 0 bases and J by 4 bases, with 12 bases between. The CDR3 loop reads CASSQDSTRGTEAFF. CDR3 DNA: TGTGCCAGCAGCCAAGATTCTACCAGGGGCACTGAAGCTTTCTTT.

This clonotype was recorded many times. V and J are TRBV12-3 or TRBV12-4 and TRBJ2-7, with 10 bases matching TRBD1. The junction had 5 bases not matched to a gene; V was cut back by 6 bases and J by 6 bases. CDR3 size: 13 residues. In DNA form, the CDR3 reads TGTGCCAGCAGACGACAGGGGGCAGGCGAGCAGTACTTC. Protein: CASRRQGAGEQYF.

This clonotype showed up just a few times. The CDR3 protein is CAWWDRGLRTEAFF. The CDR3 region has the DNA TGTGCCTGGTGGGACAGGGGGTTAAGGACTGAAGCTTTCTTT. This chain joins TRBV30 and TRBJ1-1, with TRBD1 matching over 11 bases. The CDR3 has 14 amino acids. Germline V CDR1 and CDR2: GTSNPN, SVGIG (reference sequence). V lost 5 bases, J lost 5 bases, and 7 bases stayed unmatched. The full variable domain, rest sourced from reference TRBV30 and TRBJ1-1, is SQTIHQWPATLVQPVGSPLSLECTVEGTSNPNLYWYRQAAGRGLQLLFYSVGIGQISSEVPQNLSASRPQDRQFILSSKKLLLSDSGFYLCAWWDRGLRTEAFFGQGTRLTVV.

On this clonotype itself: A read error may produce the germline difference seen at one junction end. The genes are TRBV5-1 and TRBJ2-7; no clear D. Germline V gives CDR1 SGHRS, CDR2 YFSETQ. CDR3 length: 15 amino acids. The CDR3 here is CASRPDPDGPYEQYF. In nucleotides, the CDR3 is TGTGCCAGCAGACCTGACCCCGACGGCCCCTACGAGCAGTACTTC.

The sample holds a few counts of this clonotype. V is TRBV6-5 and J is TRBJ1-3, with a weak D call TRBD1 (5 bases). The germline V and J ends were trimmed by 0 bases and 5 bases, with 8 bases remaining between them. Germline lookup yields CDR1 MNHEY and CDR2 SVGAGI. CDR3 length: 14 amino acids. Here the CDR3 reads CASSYSGGRNTIYF. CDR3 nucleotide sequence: TGTGCCAGCAGTTACTCCGGGGGGAGAAACACCATATATTTT.

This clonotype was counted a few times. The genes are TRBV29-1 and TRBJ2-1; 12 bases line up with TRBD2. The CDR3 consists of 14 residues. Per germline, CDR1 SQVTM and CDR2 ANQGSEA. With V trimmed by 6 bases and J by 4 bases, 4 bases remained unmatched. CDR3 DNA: TGCAGCGTGCTAGCGGGAGGGCCTTACAATGAGCAGTTCTTC. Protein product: CSVLAGGPYNEQFF.

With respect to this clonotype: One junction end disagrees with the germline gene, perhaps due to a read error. The CDR3: CATSDSPDSYGYTF. The CDR3 nucleotides read TGTGCCACCAGTGATTCACCGGACAGCTATGGCTACACTTTC. This chain links TRBV24-1 with TRBJ1-2; D may be TRBD1 (6 bases). Germline-derived CDR1 and CDR2 are KGHDR and SFDVKD. The CDR3 extends over 14 amino acids.

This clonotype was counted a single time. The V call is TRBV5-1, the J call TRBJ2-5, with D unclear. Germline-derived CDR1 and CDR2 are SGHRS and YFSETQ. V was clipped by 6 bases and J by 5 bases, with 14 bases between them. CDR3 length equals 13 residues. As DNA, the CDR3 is TGCGCCAGCAACTTTAGGTTACGGGAGACCCAGTACTTC. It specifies CASNFRLRETQYF. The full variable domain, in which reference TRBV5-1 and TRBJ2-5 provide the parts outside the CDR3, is KAGVTQTPRYLIKTRGQQVTLSCSPISGHRSVSWYQQTPGQGLQFLFEYFSETQRNKGNFPGRFSGRQFSNSRSEMNVSTLELGDSALYLCASNFRLRETQYFGPGTRLLVL.

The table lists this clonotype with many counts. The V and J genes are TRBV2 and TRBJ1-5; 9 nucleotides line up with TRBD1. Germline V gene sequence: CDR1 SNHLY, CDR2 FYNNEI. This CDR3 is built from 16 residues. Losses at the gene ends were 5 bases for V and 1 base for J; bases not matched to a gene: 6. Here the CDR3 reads CASSSTGGGSNQPQHF. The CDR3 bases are TGTGCCAGCAGTAGCACAGGGGGCGGAAGCAATCAGCCCCAGCATTTT.

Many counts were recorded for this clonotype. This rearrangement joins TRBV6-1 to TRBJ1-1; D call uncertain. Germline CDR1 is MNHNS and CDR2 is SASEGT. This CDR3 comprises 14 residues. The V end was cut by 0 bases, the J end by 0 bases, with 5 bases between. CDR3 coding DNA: TGTGCCAGCAGTGAAGCACGGGTGAACACTGAAGCTTTCTTT. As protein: CASSEARVNTEAFF.

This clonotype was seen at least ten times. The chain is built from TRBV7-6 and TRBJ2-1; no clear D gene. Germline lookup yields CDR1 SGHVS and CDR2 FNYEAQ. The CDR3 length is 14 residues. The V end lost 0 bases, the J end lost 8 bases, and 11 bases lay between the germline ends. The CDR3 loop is CASSLAQSGDEQFF. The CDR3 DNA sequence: TGTGCCAGCAGCTTAGCGCAGAGTGGGGATGAGCAGTTCTTC.

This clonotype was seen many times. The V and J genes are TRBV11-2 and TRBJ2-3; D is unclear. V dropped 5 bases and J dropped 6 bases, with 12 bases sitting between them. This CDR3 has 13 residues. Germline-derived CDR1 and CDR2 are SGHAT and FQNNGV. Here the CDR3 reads CASSPRLVDTQYF. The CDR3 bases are TGTGCCAGCAGCCCCCGACTCGTGGATACGCAGTATTTT.

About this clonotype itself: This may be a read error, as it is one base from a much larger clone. CDR3 region: CGVGGLAGGPDTQYF. The CDR3 DNA is TGCGGCGTGGGGGGACTAGCGGGAGGGCCAGATACGCAGTATTTT. The chain combines TRBV29-1 with TRBJ2-3; 16 nucleotides match TRBD2. The CDR3 length is 15 residues. Germline assignment: CDR1 SQVTM and CDR2 ANQGSEA.

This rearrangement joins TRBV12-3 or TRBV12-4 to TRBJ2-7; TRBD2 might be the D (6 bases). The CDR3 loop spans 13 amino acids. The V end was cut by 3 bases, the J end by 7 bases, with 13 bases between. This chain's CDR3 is CASSFDQGGEQYF. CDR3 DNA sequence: TGTGCCAGCAGTTTCGATCAGGGAGGAGAGCAGTACTTC.

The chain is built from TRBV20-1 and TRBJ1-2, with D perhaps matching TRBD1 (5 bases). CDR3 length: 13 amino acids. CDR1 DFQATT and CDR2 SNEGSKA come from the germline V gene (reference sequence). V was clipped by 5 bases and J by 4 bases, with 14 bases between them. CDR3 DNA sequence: TGCAGTGCTCGGACACCCATGGGCTATGGCTACACCTTC. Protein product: CSARTPMGYGYTF.

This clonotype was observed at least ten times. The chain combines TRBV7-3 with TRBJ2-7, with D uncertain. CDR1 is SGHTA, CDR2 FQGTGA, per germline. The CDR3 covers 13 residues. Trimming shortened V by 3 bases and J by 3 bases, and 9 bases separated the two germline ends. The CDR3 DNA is TGTGCCAGCAGCTTTAACTCGGGCTACGAGCAGTACTTC. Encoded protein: CASSFNSGYEQYF.

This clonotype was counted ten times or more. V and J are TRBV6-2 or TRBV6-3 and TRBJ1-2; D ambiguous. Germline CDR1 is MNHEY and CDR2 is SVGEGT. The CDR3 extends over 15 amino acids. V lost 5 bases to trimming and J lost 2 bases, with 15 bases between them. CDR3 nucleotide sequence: TGTGCCAGCAGTCCCCAGGTTCTGAGAAACTATGGCTACACCTTC. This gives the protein CASSPQVLRNYGYTF.

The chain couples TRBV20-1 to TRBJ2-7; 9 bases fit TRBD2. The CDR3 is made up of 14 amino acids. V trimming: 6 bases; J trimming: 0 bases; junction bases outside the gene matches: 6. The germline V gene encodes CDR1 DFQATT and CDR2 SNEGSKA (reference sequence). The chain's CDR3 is CSASSAGGSYEQYF. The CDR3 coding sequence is TGCAGTGCCTCCTCAGCGGGAGGCTCCTACGAGCAGTACTTC.

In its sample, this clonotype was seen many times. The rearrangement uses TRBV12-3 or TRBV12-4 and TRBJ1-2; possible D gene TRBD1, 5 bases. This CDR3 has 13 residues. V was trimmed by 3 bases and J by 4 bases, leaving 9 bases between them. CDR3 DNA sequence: TGTGCCAGCAGTTTGCAGGGATCCTATGGCTACACCTTC. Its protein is CASSLQGSYGYTF.

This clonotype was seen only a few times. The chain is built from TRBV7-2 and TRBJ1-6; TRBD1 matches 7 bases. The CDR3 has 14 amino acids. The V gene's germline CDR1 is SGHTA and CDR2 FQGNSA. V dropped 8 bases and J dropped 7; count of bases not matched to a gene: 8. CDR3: CASSWGTANSPLHF. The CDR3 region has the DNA TGTGCCAGCTCCTGGGGGACAGCAAATTCACCCCTCCACTTT.

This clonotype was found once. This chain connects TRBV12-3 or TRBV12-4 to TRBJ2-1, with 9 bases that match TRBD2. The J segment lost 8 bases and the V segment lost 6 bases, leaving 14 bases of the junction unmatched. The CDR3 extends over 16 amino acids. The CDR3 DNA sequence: TGTGCCAGCAGCTCTCTTGGCGGGAGGGCCGGGGATGAGCAGTTCTTC. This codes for CASSSLGGRAGDEQFF.

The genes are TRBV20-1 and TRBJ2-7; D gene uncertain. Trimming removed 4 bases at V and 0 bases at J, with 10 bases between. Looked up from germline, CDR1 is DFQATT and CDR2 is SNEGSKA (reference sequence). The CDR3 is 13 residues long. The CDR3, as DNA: TGCAGTGCTATCCGATATAGCTCCTACGAGCAGTACTTC. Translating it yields CSAIRYSSYEQYF.

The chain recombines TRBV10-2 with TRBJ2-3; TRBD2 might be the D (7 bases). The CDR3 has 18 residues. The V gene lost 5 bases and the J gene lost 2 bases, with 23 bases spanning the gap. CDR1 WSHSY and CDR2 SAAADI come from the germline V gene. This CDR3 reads CASSTPITGRGTTDTQYF. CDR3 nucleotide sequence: TGCGCCAGCAGTACCCCCATAACAGGGAGGGGTACCACAGATACGCAGTATTTT.

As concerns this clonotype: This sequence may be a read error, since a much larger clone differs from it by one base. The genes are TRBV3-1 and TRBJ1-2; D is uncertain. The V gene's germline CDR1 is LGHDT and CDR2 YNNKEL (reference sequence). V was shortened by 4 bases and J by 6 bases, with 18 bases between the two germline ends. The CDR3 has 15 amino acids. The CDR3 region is CASSPYADGVDGYTF. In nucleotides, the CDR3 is TGTGCCAGCAGCCCCTACGCTGACGGGGTTGATGGCTACACCTTC.

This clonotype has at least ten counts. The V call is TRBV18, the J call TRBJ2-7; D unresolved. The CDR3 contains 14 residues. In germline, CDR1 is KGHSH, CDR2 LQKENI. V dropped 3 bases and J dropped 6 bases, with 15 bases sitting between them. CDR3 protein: CASSPSRSRIEQYF. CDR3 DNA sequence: TGTGCCAGCTCACCTTCTAGGAGCAGAATCGAGCAGTACTTC.

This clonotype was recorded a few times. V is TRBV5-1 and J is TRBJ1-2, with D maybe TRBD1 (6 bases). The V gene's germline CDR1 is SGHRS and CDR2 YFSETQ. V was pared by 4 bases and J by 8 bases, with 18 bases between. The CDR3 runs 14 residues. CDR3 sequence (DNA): TGCGCCAGCAGCCAAGGGGCGACAGGAGGGGGCTACACCTTC. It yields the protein CASSQGATGGGYTF.

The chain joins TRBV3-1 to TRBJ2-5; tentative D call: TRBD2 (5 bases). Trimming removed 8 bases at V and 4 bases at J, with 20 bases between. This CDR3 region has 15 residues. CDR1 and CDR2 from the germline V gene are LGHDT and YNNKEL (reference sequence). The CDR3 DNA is TGTGCCAGCGCGGCCTTAGGGAGAGCGTTAGAGACCCAGTACTTC. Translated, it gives CASAALGRALETQYF.

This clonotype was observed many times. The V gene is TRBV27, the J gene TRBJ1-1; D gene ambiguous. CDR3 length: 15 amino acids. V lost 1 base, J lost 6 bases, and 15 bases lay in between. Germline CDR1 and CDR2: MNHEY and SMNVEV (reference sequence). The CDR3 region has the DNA TGTGCCAGCAGTTTATTCGACCCAGGCGGTTCTGAAGCTTTCTTT. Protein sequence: CASSLFDPGGSEAFF.

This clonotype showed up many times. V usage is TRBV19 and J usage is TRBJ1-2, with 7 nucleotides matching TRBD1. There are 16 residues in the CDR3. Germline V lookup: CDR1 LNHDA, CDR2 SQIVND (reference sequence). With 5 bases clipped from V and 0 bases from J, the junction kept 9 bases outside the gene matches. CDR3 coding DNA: TGTGCCAGTAGTTCGGGGACAGTCTCAACTAACTATGGCTACACCTTC. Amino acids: CASSSGTVSTNYGYTF.

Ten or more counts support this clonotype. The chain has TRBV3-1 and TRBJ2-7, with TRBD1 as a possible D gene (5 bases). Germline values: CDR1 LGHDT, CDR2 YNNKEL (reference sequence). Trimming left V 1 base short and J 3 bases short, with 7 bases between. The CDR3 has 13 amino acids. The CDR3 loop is CASSQGTIYEQYF. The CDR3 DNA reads TGTGCCAGCAGCCAAGGGACAATCTACGAGCAGTACTTC.

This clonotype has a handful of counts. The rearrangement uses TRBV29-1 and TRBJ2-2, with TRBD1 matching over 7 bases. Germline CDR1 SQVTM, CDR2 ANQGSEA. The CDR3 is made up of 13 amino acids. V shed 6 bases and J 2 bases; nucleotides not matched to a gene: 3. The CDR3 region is CSVGTVNTGELFF. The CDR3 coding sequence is TGCAGCGTGGGGACAGTTAACACCGGGGAGCTGTTTTTT.